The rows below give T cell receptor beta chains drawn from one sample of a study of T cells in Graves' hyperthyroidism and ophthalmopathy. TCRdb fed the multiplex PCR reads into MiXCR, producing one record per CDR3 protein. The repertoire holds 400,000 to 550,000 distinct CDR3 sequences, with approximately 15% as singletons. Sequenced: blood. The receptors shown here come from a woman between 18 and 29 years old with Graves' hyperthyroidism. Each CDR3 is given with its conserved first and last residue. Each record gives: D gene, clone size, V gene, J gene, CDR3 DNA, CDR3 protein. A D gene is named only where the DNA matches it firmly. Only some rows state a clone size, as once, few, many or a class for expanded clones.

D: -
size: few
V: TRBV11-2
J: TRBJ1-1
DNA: TGTGCCAGCAGCTTACGGGGGAAGGAAAACACTGAAGCTTTCTTT
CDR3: CASSLRGKENTEAFF

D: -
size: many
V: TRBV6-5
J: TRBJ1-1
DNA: TGTGCCAGCAGTTACTCGAGACACAGAATGAACACTGAAGCTTTCTTT
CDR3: CASSYSRHRMNTEAFF

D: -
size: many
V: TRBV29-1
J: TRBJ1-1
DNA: TGCAGCGACACGGGCCTTGGGAACACTGAAGCTTTCTTT
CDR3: CSDTGLGNTEAFF

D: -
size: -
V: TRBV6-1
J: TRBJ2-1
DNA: TGTGCCAGCAGTGAACATTGGTTCCGCTCCTACAATGAGCAGTTCTTC
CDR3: CASSEHWFRSYNEQFF

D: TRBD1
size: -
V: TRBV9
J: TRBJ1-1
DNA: TGTGCCAGCAGTACCGGGACAGGATTTTTGAACACTGAAGCTTTCTTT
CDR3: CASSTGTGFLNTEAFF

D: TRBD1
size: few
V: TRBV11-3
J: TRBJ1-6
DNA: TGTGCCAGCAGCATGGACAGGGGGCATTACTCACCCCTCCACTTT
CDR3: CASSMDRGHYSPLHF

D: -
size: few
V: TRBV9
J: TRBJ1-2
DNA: TGTGCCAGCAGCGTAGGGTGGGGCTACACCTTC
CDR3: CASSVGWGYTF

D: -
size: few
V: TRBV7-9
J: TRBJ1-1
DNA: TGTGCCAGCAGCTTAGGGTTCCAGGGCTTGACTGAAGCTTTCTTT
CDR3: CASSLGFQGLTEAFF

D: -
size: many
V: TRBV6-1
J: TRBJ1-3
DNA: TGTGCCAGCAGTGAACCCCAGGGCCCCTCTGGAAACACCATATATTTT
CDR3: CASSEPQGPSGNTIYF

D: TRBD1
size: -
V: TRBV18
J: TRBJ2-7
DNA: TGTGCCAGCTCACCTCTCGGACAGGGTACCTCCTACGAGCAGTACTTC
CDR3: CASSPLGQGTSYEQYF

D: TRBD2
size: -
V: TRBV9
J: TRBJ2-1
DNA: TGTGCCAGCAGCGTAATAGCGGGAGGGCCGAGAACCTACAATGAGCAGTTCTTC
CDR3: CASSVIAGGPRTYNEQFF

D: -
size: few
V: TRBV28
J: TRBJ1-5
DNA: TGTGCCAGCAGCCACGACGGGAATCAGCCCCAGCATTTT
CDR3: CASSHDGNQPQHF

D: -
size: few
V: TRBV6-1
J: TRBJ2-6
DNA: TGTGCCAGCAGGACCCACAACTCTGGGGCCAACGTCCTGACTTTC
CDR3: CASRTHNSGANVLTF

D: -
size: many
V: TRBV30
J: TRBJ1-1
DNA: TGTGCCTGGAATACAGGGTTGGTTTGGGAAGCTTTCTTT
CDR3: CAWNTGLVWEAFF

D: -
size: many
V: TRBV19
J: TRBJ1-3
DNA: TGTGCCAGTAGTAAAGGCGGTAGGGCTGGAAACACCATATATTTT
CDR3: CASSKGGRAGNTIYF

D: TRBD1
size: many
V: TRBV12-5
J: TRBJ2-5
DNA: TGTGCTAGTGGTTTGGTTCCGGAAACAGGGGGATCAGAGACCCAGTACTTC
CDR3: CASGLVPETGGSETQYF

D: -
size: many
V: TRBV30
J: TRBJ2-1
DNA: TGTGCCTGGAAGGTTGCGGAGCGGGAGTTCTTC
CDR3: CAWKVAEREFF

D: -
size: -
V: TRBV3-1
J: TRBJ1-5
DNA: TGTGCCAGCAGCCCATTGGGACTCAGGGATGAGCCCCAGCATTTT
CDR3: CASSPLGLRDEPQHF

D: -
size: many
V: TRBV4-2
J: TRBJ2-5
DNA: TGTGCCAGCAGCCAACGGTTCGGGACACCTGAAGGATTCCAAGAGACCCAGTACTTC
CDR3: CASSQRFGTPEGFQETQYF

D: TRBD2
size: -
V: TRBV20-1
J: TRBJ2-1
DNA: TGCAGTGCTAGAGTCGGTAGCGGGAGGTGGAATGAGCAGTTCTTC
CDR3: CSARVGSGRWNEQFF

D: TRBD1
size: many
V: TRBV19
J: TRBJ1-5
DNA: TGTGCCAGTAGTTTCCCTGACAGGGCCCCGAATCAGCCCCAGCATTTT
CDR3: CASSFPDRAPNQPQHF

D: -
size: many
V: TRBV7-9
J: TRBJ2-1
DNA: TGTGCCAGCAGCTTATTACAGACCTACGGTGAGCAGTTCTTC
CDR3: CASSLLQTYGEQFF

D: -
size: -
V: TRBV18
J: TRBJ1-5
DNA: TGTGCCAGCTCACCAGCTCCCGAGCAGCCCCAGCATTTT
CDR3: CASSPAPEQPQHF

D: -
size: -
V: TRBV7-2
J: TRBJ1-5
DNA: TGTGCCAGCAGTCGTGTCGATTATAGCAATCAGCCCCAGCATTTT
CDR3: CASSRVDYSNQPQHF

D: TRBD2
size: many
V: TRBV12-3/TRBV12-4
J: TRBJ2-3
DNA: TGTGCCAGCAGTTTTATGGGCGGGAGTAAGGGTGATACGCAGTATTTT
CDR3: CASSFMGGSKGDTQYF

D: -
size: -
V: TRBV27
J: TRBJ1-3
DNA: TGTGCCAGCAGGGCGGGGCCCCCTGGAAACACCATACATTTT
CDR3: CASRAGPPGNTIHF

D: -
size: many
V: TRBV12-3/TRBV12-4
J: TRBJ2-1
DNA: TGTGCCAGCAGTTATCTGAGCTCCTACAATGAGCAGTTCTTC
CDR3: CASSYLSSYNEQFF

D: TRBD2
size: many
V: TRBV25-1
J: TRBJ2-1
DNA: TGTGCCAGCAGTGTCCGACTAGCGGGAGACCATGAGCAGTTCTTC
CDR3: CASSVRLAGDHEQFF

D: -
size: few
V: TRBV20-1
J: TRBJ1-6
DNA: TGCAGTCCCGAAATCTTTTCCTATAATTCACCCCTCCACTTT
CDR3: CSPEIFSYNSPLHF

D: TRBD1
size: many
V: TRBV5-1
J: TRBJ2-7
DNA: TGCGCCAGCAGCTTTGTCCACCGTGAGACAGGGATCCACGAGCAGTACTTC
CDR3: CASSFVHRETGIHEQYF

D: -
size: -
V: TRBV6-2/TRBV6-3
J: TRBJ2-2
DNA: TGTGCCGCGGGACGGCCACCGAACACCGGGGAGCTGTTTTTT
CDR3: CAAGRPPNTGELFF

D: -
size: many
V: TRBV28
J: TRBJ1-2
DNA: TGTGCCAGCAGTACGACCGCTCCTCCCGGCTACACCTTC
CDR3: CASSTTAPPGYTF

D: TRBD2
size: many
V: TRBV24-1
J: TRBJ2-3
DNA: TGTGCCACCAGTGACCCGGTCCTAGCGGGAGGGTCCACAGATACGCAGTATTTT
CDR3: CATSDPVLAGGSTDTQYF

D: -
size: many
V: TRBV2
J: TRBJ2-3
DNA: TGTGCCAGCAGTGAGTTTAGCGCTGGCACAGATACGCAGTATTTT
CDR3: CASSEFSAGTDTQYF

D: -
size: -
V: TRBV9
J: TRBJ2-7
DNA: TGTGCCAGCAGGCCCGCCGGGCGGCACTACGAGCAGTACTTC
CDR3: CASRPAGRHYEQYF

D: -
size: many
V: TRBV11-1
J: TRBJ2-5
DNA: TGTGCCAGCAGCTCAGCACTCCAAGAGACCCAGTACTTC
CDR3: CASSSALQETQYF

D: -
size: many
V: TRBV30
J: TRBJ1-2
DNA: TGTGCCTGGAGACAGGGTTTTGCGAACTATGGCTACACCTTC
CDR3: CAWRQGFANYGYTF

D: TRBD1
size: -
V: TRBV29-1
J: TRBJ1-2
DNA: TGCGGCGTTGGCCAGGACAGGGAGAATAACTATGGCTACACCTTC
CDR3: CGVGQDRENNYGYTF

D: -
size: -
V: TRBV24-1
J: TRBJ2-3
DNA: TGTGCCACCAGTGATCCTCGACTCAACCCAGATACGCAGTATTTT
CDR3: CATSDPRLNPDTQYF

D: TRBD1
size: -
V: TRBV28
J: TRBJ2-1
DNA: TGTGCCAGCAGTCTGGGACAGTACTACAATGAGCAGTTCTTC
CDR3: CASSLGQYYNEQFF

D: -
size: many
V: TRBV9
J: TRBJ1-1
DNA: TGTGCCAGCAGCGCAGAAACAGGGGAAGCTTTCTTT
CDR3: CASSAETGEAFF

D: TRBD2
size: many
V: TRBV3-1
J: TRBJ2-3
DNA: TGTGCCAGCAGCCTCGGGACTAGCGGGAGGGGGAGAGATACGCAGTATTTT
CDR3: CASSLGTSGRGRDTQYF

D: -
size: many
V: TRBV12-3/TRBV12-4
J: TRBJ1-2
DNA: TGTGCCAGCAGCAGACAGGAGGGAAATGGCTACACCTTC
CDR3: CASSRQEGNGYTF

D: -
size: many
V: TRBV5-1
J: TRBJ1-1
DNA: TGCGCCAGCAGCTTTTCGGGGGACACTGAAGCTTTCTTT
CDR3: CASSFSGDTEAFF

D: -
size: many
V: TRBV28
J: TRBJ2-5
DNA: TGTGCCAGCAGTTTTGCTGACGGCCGGGGAGAGACCCAGTACTTC
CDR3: CASSFADGRGETQYF

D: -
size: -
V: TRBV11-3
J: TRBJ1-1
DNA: TGTGCCGGCAGCTTAGAGTGGCAGGGTTTTACTGAAGCTTTCTTT
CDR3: CAGSLEWQGFTEAFF

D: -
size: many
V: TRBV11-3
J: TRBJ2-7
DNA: TGTGCCAGCAGCTTCTGGACAGCCTACGAGCAGTACTTC
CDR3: CASSFWTAYEQYF

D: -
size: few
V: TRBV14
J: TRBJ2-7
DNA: TGTGCCAGCAGCCAAGATACGGCAGCCGAGCAGTACTTC
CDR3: CASSQDTAAEQYF

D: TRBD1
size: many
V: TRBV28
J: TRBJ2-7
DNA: TGTGCCAGCAGTTTAATCGGACAGGGTTCCCCTAAATCCTACGAGCAGTACTTC
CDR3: CASSLIGQGSPKSYEQYF

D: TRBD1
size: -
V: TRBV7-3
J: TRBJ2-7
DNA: TGTGCCAGCAGCTTAAGTGGGACAGGGGCATCCTACGAGCAGTACTTC
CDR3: CASSLSGTGASYEQYF

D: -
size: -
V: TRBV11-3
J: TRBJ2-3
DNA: TGTGCCAGCAGCTTTCTTCGGGCTAGCGAGGGGGCAGATACGCAGTATTTT
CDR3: CASSFLRASEGADTQYF

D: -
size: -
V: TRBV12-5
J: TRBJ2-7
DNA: TGTGCTAGTGGTTTGGTAGAGCGGAGCTCCTACGAGCAGTACTTC
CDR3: CASGLVERSSYEQYF

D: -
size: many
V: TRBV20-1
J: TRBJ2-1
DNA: TGCAGTGCAACCGATAGGCCTGATTATGAGCAGTTCTTC
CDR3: CSATDRPDYEQFF

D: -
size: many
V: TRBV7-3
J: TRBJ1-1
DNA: TGTGCCAGCAGCTTTTGGGGGGGGCGAAGGATTGGAACTGAAGCTTTCTTT
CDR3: CASSFWGGRRIGTEAFF

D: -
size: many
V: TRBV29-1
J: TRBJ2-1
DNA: TGCAGCGCCCGGAAGGGTGGCTCCTACAATGAGCAGTTCTTC
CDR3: CSARKGGSYNEQFF

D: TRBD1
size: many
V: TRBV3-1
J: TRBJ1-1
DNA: TGTGCCAGCAGCCAGACAGGGTTCACTGAAGCTTTCTTT
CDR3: CASSQTGFTEAFF

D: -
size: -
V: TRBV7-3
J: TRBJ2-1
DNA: TGTGCCAGCAGCTTAGATTCCAGTTATAGCTCTGAGCAGTTCTTC
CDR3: CASSLDSSYSSEQFF